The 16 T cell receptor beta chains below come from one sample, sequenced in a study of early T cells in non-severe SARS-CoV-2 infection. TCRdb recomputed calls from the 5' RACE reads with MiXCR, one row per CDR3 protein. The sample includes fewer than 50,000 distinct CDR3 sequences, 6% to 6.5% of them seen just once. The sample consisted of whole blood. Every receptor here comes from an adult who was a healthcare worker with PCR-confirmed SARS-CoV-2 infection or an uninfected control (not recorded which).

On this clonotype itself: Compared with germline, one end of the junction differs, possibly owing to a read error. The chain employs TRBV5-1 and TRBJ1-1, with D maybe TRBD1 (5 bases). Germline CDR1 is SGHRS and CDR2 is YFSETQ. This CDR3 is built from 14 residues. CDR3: CTSSLRQQNTEAFF. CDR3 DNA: TGCACCAGCAGCTTGCGACAGCAGAACACTGAAGCTTTCTTT.

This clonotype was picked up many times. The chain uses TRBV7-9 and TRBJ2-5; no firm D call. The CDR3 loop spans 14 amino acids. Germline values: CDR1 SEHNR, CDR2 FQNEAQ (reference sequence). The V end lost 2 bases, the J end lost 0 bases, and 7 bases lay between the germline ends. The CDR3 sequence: CASSLLAYQETQYF. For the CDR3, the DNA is TGTGCCAGCAGCTTATTGGCTTACCAAGAGACCCAGTACTTC.

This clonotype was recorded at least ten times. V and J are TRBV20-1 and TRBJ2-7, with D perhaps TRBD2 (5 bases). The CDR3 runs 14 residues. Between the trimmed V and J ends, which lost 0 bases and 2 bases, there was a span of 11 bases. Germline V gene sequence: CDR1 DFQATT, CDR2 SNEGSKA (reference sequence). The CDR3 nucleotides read TGCAGTGCTAGAGACCTCCGGGAAGCCTACGAGCAGTACTTC. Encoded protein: CSARDLREAYEQYF.

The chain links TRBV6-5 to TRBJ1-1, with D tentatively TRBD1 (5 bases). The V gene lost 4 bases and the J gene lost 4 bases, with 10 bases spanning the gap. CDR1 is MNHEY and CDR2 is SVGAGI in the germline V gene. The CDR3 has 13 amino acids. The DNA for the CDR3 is TGTGCCAGCAGTTCCAGGAGGGGCACTGAAGCTTTCTTT. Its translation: CASSSRRGTEAFF.

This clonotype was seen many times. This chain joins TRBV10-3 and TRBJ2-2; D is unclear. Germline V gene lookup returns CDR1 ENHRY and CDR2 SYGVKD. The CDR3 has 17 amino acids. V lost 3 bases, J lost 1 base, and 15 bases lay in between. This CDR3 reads CAISELEATGNTGELFF. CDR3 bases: TGTGCCATCAGTGAATTAGAGGCAACTGGGAACACCGGGGAGCTGTTTTTT.

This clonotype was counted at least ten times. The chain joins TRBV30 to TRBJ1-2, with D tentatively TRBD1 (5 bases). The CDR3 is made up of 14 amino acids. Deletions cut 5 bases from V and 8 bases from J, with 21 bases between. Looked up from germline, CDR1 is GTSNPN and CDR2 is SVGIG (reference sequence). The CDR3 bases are TGTGCCTGGGGGGAATTACTGGGGAGGGGAGGCTACACCTTC. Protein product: CAWGELLGRGGYTF.

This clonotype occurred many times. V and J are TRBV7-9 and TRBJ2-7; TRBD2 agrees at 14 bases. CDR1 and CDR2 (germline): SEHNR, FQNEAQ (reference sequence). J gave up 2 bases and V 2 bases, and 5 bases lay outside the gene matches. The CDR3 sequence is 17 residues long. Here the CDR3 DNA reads TGTGCCAGCAGCTTATGGACTAGCGGGGGGTCCGCCTACGAGCAGTACTTC. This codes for CASSLWTSGGSAYEQYF.

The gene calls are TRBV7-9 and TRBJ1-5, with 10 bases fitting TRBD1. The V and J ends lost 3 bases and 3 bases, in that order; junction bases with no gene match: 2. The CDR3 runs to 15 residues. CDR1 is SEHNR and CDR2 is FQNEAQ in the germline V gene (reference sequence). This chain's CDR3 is CASSLDRGNNQPQHF. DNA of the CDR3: TGTGCCAGCAGCTTGGACAGGGGGAACAATCAGCCCCAGCATTTT.

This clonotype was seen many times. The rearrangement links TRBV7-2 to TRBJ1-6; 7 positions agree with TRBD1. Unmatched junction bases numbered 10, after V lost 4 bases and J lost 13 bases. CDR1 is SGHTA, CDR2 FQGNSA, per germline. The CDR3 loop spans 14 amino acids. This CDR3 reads CASSSRDRLGPLHF. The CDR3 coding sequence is TGTGCCAGCAGCTCCCGGGACAGACTTGGGCCCCTCCACTTT.

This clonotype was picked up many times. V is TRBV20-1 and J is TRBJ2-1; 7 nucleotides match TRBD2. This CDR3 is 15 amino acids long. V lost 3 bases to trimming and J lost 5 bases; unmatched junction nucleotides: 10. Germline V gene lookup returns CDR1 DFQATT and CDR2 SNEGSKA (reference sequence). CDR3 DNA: TGCAGTGCTAGTGCCCGGCCTAGCGGCAACAATGAGCAGTTCTTC. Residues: CSASARPSGNNEQFF.

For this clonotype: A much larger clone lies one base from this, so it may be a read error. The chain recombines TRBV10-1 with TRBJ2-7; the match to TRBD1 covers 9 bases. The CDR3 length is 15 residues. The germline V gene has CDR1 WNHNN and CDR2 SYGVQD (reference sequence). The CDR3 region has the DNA TGCACCAGCAGTGAGTCAGGACAGGGGCCCTACGAGCAGTACTTC. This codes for CTSSESGQGPYEQYF.

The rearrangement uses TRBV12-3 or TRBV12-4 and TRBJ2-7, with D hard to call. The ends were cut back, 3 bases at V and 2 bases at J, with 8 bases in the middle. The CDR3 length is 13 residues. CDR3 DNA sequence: TGTGCCAGCAGTTTTAAGGGAACCTACGAGCAGTACTTC. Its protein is CASSFKGTYEQYF.

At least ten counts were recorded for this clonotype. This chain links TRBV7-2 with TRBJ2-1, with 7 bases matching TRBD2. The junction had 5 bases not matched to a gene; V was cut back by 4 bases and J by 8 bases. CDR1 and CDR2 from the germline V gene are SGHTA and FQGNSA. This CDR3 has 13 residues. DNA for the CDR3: TGTGCCAGCAGCTGGCGGGCGGGGGATGAGCAGTTCTTC. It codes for CASSWRAGDEQFF.

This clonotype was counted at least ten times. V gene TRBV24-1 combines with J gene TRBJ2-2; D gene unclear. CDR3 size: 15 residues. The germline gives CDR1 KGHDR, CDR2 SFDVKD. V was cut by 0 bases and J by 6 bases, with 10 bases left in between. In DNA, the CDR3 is TGTGCCACCAGTGATTTGCTCGGATACCCCGGGGAGCTGTTTTTT. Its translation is CATSDLLGYPGELFF.

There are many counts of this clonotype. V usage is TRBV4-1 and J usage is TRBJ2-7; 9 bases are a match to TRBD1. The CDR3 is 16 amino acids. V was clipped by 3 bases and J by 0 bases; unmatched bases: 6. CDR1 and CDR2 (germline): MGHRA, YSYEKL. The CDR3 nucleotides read TGCGCCAGCAGCCACCTCGGACAGGGGCTCTCCTACGAGCAGTACTTC. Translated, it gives CASSHLGQGLSYEQYF.

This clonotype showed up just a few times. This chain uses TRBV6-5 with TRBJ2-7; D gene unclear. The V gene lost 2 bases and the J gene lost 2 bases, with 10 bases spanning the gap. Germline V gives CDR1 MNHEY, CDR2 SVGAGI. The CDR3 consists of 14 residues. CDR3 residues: CASSYRADTYEQYF. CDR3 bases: TGTGCCAGCAGTTACAGGGCCGATACCTACGAGCAGTACTTC.